This entry lists 31 T cell receptor beta chains sequenced from one sample in a study of early T cells in non-severe SARS-CoV-2 infection. TCRdb re-analysed the 5' RACE reads in MiXCR, keeping a single row per CDR3 protein. The data show approximately 77,000 distinct CDR3 sequences, roughly 12% seen once. This material consisted of whole blood, taken at baseline. The receptors were sampled from an adult who was a healthcare worker with PCR-confirmed SARS-CoV-2 infection or an uninfected control (not recorded which). The donor label of this sample is uncertain.

The genes are TRBV7-3 and TRBJ1-5, with D maybe TRBD1 (5 bases). Trimming cost V 5 bases and J 5 bases, with 10 bases left between them. Germline lookup yields CDR1 SGHTA and CDR2 FQGTGA. This CDR3 has 13 amino acids. The CDR3 DNA sequence: TGTGCCAGCAGCCGAGACAGCGATCAGCCCCAGCATTTT. It encodes CASSRDSDQPQHF. Variable domain in full (rest from reference TRBV7-3 and TRBJ1-5): GAGVSQTPSNKVTEKGKYVELRCDPISGHTALYWYRQSLGQGPEFLIYFQGTGAADDSGLPNDRFFAVRPEGSVSTLKIQRTERGDSAVYLCASSRDSDQPQHFGDGTRLSIL.

This clonotype occurred a few times. The chain employs TRBV20-1 and TRBJ2-7; tentatively, D is TRBD1 (6 bases). Germline CDR1 reads DFQATT; CDR2 reads SNEGSKA (reference sequence). The length of the CDR3 is 12 residues. Trimming removed 4 bases from V and 2 bases from J, with 9 bases in between. CDR3: CSANRETYEQYF. DNA for the CDR3: TGCAGTGCTAACAGGGAGACCTACGAGCAGTACTTC.

In the case of this clonotype: One end of the junction is discordant with germline, which a read error may explain. The chain uses TRBV6-1 and TRBJ1-1; perhaps TRBD1 as D (6 bases). The CDR3 consists of 12 residues. From germline, CDR1 is MNHNS and CDR2 SASEGT. The CDR3 DNA sequence: TGTGCCAGCCTTCAGAGGGACACTGAAGTTTTCTTT. Its translation: CASLQRDTEVFF.

V is TRBV6-5 and J is TRBJ1-2; a weak D match, TRBD1 (6 bases). Germline V lookup: CDR1 MNHEY, CDR2 SVGAGI. The CDR3 contains 14 residues. V gave up 2 bases and J gave up 3 bases, with 10 bases separating them. CDR3 nucleotide sequence: TGTGCCAGCAGTTACGGGGGGGCTGACTATGGCTACACCTTC. Its translation is CASSYGGADYGYTF.

The chain is built from TRBV2 and TRBJ2-5, with unresolved D. Looked up from germline, CDR1 is SNHLY and CDR2 is FYNNEI. The V end was cut by 9 bases, the J end by 4 bases, with 12 bases between. CDR3 length: 12 amino acids. CDR3 amino acids: CASDRPPETQYF. Here the CDR3 DNA reads TGTGCCAGTGACCGTCCCCCAGAGACCCAGTACTTC.

V and J are TRBV5-4 and TRBJ2-3, with 8 bases aligning to TRBD1. In germline, CDR1 is SGHNT, CDR2 YYREEE (reference sequence). V lost 2 bases to trimming and J lost 2 bases; unmatched junction nucleotides: 4. The CDR3 is 15 residues long. The CDR3: CASSLRTGLTDTQYF. DNA of the CDR3: TGTGCCAGCAGCTTACGGACAGGGCTCACAGATACGCAGTATTTT.

This clonotype has at least ten counts. The V call is TRBV12-3 or TRBV12-4, the J call TRBJ1-2; TRBD1 might be the D (6 bases). Trimming cost V 3 bases and J 3 bases, with 11 bases left between them. The CDR3 runs to 14 residues. CDR3 in DNA: TGTGCCAGCAGTTTTGGAGGGGGGTACTATGGCTACACCTTC. Its protein is CASSFGGGYYGYTF.

At least ten counts were recorded for this clonotype. J is TRBJ2-3 and V is TRBV20-1; D not certain. CDR3 size: 15 residues. V was trimmed by 5 bases and J by 2 bases, leaving 17 bases between them. CDR1 is DFQATT and CDR2 is SNEGSKA in the germline V gene (reference sequence). Here the CDR3 reads CSAPGGIGHTDTQYF. CDR3 DNA sequence: TGCAGTGCTCCTGGTGGTATAGGCCACACAGATACGCAGTATTTT.

This clonotype has only a few counts. The V call is TRBV20-1, the J call TRBJ2-3; 11 bases match TRBD2. CDR3 length equals 14 residues. J gave up 3 bases and V 6 bases, and 5 bases lay outside the gene matches. CDR1 and CDR2 from the germline V gene are DFQATT and SNEGSKA (reference sequence). The CDR3 region is CSARGLAVTDTQYF. The CDR3 DNA sequence: TGCAGTGCCAGGGGACTAGCGGTAACAGATACGCAGTATTTT.

This clonotype was counted between two and nine times. The chain employs TRBV4-3 and TRBJ2-1; D is possibly TRBD2 (6 bases). The germline V gene encodes CDR1 LGHNA and CDR2 YSLEER. V gave up 1 base and J gave up 0 bases, with 16 bases separating them. The CDR3 consists of 18 residues. The CDR3 sequence: CASSQASGLMSSYNEQFF. DNA of the CDR3: TGCGCCAGCAGCCAAGCCTCGGGACTGATGAGCTCCTACAATGAGCAGTTCTTC.

This clonotype was counted a few times. The V call is TRBV6-5, the J call TRBJ2-3; unclear D gene. This CDR3 is built from 13 residues. V was trimmed by 8 bases and J by 3 bases, leaving 12 bases between them. The germline gives CDR1 MNHEY, CDR2 SVGAGI. CDR3 DNA sequence: TGTGCCAGCCAACCGACCGGTACAGATACGCAGTATTTT. Translating it yields CASQPTGTDTQYF.

The chain links TRBV19 to TRBJ2-1; TRBD1 might be the D (6 bases). V was cut by 4 bases and J by 11 bases, with 21 bases left in between. Germline CDR1 is LNHDA and CDR2 is SQIVND (reference sequence). The CDR3 has 15 residues. The CDR3, as DNA: TGTGCCAGTAGTACCGGACAGTCTCGGGCCGAGAAGCAGTTCTTC. This encodes CASSTGQSRAEKQFF.

This clonotype occurred a few times. The rearrangement links TRBV2 to TRBJ2-7; 7 bases fit TRBD1. Germline V gene lookup returns CDR1 SNHLY and CDR2 FYNNEI. J lost 0 bases, V lost 8 bases, and 7 bases had no gene match. The CDR3 runs 14 residues. This chain's CDR3 is CASSGQLGSYEQYF. The CDR3 DNA reads TGTGCCAGCTCGGGACAGCTAGGCTCCTACGAGCAGTACTTC. Filled out from reference TRBV2 and TRBJ2-7, the complete variable domain reads EPEVTQTPSHQVTQMGQEVILRCVPISNHLYFYWYRQILGQKVEFLVSFYNNEISEKSEIFDDQFSVERPDGSNFTLKIRSTKLEDSAMYFCASSGQLGSYEQYFGPGTRLTVT.

The chain combines TRBV3-1 with TRBJ2-5, with D maybe TRBD1 (5 bases). Germline V gene data show CDR1 as LGHDT and CDR2 as YNNKEL (reference sequence). This CDR3 contains 12 residues. Trimming removed 2 bases at V and 14 bases at J, with 15 bases between. This CDR3 reads CASSQLESRAYF. CDR3 nucleotide sequence: TGTGCCAGCAGCCAACTAGAATCCAGGGCATACTTC.

This clonotype was found many times. The V and J genes are TRBV7-3 and TRBJ2-3; perhaps TRBD2 as D (5 bases). This CDR3 is built from 14 residues. V was shortened by 5 bases and J by 6 bases, with 15 bases between the two germline ends. Germline V gene sequence: CDR1 SGHTA, CDR2 FQGTGA. CDR3 amino acids: CASSPNLEGDTQYF. The DNA of the CDR3 is TGTGCCAGCAGCCCCAATTTAGAGGGCGATACGCAGTATTTT.

The J gene is TRBJ1-1, the V gene TRBV4-3, with 8 bases aligning to TRBD1. The CDR3 totals 15 residues. The germline V gene encodes CDR1 LGHNA and CDR2 YSLEER. Trimming removed 2 bases from V and 1 base from J; junction bases left unmatched: 3. For the CDR3, the DNA is TGCGCCAGCAGCCAATCGACAGGGGCGAACACTGAAGCTTTCTTT. This codes for CASSQSTGANTEAFF.

The chain is built from TRBV7-2 and TRBJ2-7, with D perhaps TRBD2 (5 bases). Per germline, CDR1 SGHTA and CDR2 FQGNSA. Trimming removed 3 bases at V and 3 bases at J, with 9 bases between. There are 13 residues in the CDR3. This chain's CDR3 is CASSLSGVYEQYF. In DNA, the CDR3 is TGTGCCAGCAGCTTGTCCGGGGTCTACGAGCAGTACTTC. The variable domain in full, completed from reference TRBV7-2 and TRBJ2-7, reads GAGVSQSPSNKVTEKGKDVELRCDPISGHTALYWYRQSLGQGLEFLIYFQGNSAPDKSGLPSDRFSAERTGGSVSTLTIQRTQQEDSAVYLCASSLSGVYEQYFGPGTRLTVT.

Notes on this clonotype: A junction end diverges from the germline sequence, so it may reflect a read error. This chain connects TRBV4-1 to TRBJ2-1; 9 positions match TRBD2. The CDR3 loop spans 16 amino acids. CDR1 and CDR2 from the germline V gene are MGHRA and YSYEKL. DNA for the CDR3: TGCGCCAACAGCCCCCTAGCGGGGACCCCTGACAATGAGCAGTTCTTC. Translating it yields CANSPLAGTPDNEQFF.

The rearrangement joins TRBV10-2 to TRBJ1-2, with TRBD1 matching over 8 bases. The CDR3 length is 15 residues. The germline CDR1 and CDR2 sequences are WSHSY and SAAADI. Trimming took 2 bases from V and 6 from J; bases not matched to a gene: 8. The chain's CDR3 is CASSEISPGGDGYTF. CDR3 bases: TGCGCCAGCAGTGAGATTTCTCCAGGGGGCGATGGCTACACCTTC.

This clonotype was counted between two and nine times. The chain couples TRBV20-1 to TRBJ2-3; perhaps D is TRBD1 or TRBD2 (5 bases each). This CDR3 has 14 residues. V was pared by 3 bases and J by 5 bases, with 15 bases between. Germline V lookup: CDR1 DFQATT, CDR2 SNEGSKA (reference sequence). CDR3: CSASRGPTLDTQYF. In DNA, the CDR3 is TGCAGTGCTAGTCGGGGCCCGACCCTAGATACGCAGTATTTT.

The V gene is TRBV3-1, the J gene TRBJ2-3; TRBD1 is a possible D gene (5 bases). This CDR3 is 15 amino acids long. Deletions cut 1 base from V and 2 bases from J, with 10 bases between. Germline CDR1 LGHDT, CDR2 YNNKEL (reference sequence). CDR3 in DNA: TGTGCCAGCAGCCAAGGACCAGGGCTCACAGATACGCAGTATTTT. It yields the protein CASSQGPGLTDTQYF.

This clonotype was counted between two and nine times. The chain combines TRBV18 with TRBJ2-4, with a tentative D call TRBD1 (6 bases). Per the germline V gene, CDR1 is KGHSH and CDR2 is LQKENI. There are 15 residues in the CDR3. V gave up 6 bases and J gave up 5 bases, with 17 bases separating them. CDR3 sequence: CASSRGQGQQNIQYF. In nucleotides, the CDR3 is TGTGCCAGCTCCCGGGGTCAGGGACAACAAAACATTCAGTACTTC.

The genes are TRBV10-2 and TRBJ2-7; possible D gene TRBD1, 5 bases. Trimming took off 3 bases at V and 7 bases at J, with 13 bases between the two ends. Germline loops: CDR1 WSHSY, CDR2 SAAADI. The CDR3 is 13 residues long. CDR3 coding DNA: TGCGCCAGCAGTGAAGGGGTAAAAGTAGAGCAGTACTTC. Its translation: CASSEGVKVEQYF.

The J gene is TRBJ2-4, the V gene TRBV6-1, with D uncertain. V was pared by 1 base and J by 2 bases, with 6 bases between. Germline-derived CDR1 and CDR2 are MNHNS and SASEGT. This CDR3 spans 14 amino acids. CDR3 residues: CASSEGGSKNIQYF. The CDR3 DNA reads TGTGCCAGCAGTGAAGGCGGTTCCAAAAACATTCAGTACTTC.

The CDR3 loop is CAWGGLAGVQDTQYF. For the CDR3, the DNA is TGTGCCTGGGGTGGACTAGCGGGGGTCCAAGATACGCAGTATTTT. The V gene is TRBV30, the J gene TRBJ2-3; 13 nucleotides agree with TRBD2. This CDR3 spans 15 amino acids. With V trimmed by 5 bases and J by 5 bases, 7 bases remained unmatched. CDR1 is GTSNPN, CDR2 SVGIG, per germline (reference sequence).

This clonotype was observed many times. The genes are TRBV20-1 and TRBJ2-3, with a weak D call TRBD2 (5 bases). CDR1 is DFQATT, CDR2 SNEGSKA, per germline (reference sequence). The V end was cut by 1 base, the J end by 2 bases, with 7 bases between. The length of the CDR3 is 13 residues. DNA for the CDR3: TGCAGTGCTAGAGTGGACTTCACAGATACGCAGTATTTT. Translation gives CSARVDFTDTQYF.

This clonotype was counted between two and nine times. V is TRBV4-3 and J is TRBJ1-3; possibly TRBD1 for D (5 bases). In germline, CDR1 is LGHNA, CDR2 YSLEER. The V gene lost 0 bases and the J gene lost 0 bases, with 12 bases spanning the gap. The CDR3 has 17 amino acids. The CDR3 loop is CASSQEPPGSSGNTIYF. CDR3 in DNA: TGCGCCAGCAGCCAAGAACCCCCAGGGAGCTCTGGAAACACCATATATTTT.

This clonotype appeared a few times. J is TRBJ2-1 and V is TRBV24-1; perhaps TRBD2 as D (6 bases). V lost 1 base and J lost 7, with 13 bases in between. CDR3 length: 15 residues. Germline CDR1 reads KGHDR; CDR2 reads SFDVKD. DNA for the CDR3: TGTGCCACCAGTGATTTTTCGGCAGGGAGGAATGAGCAGTTCTTC. It specifies CATSDFSAGRNEQFF.

This clonotype was counted between two and nine times. The V and J genes are TRBV7-2 and TRBJ2-3; possible D gene TRBD2, 6 bases. This CDR3 spans 13 amino acids. Trimming shortened V by 5 bases and J by 10 bases, and 16 bases separated the two germline ends. Germline values: CDR1 SGHTA, CDR2 FQGNSA. CDR3 DNA sequence: TGTGCCAGCAGCACGGGCTCCGGGACTCCGCAGTATTTT. Translating it yields CASSTGSGTPQYF. The whole variable domain, remainder taken from reference TRBV7-2 and TRBJ2-3, is GAGVSQSPSNKVTEKGKDVELRCDPISGHTALYWYRQSLGQGLEFLIYFQGNSAPDKSGLPSDRFSAERTGGSVSTLTIQRTQQEDSAVYLCASSTGSGTPQYFGPGTRLTVL.

CDR3 DNA sequence: TGTGCCAGCAGCCCACGCCTCCAGTTGAGCTCCTATAATTCACCCCTCCACTTT. Protein: CASSPRLQLSSYNSPLHF. The chain combines TRBV3-1 with TRBJ1-6; D unresolved. Germline CDR1 and CDR2: LGHDT and YNNKEL (reference sequence). This CDR3 comprises 18 residues. V lost 4 bases to trimming and J lost 0 bases, with 16 bases between them.

The table lists this clonotype with many counts. This sequence joins TRBV15 and TRBJ1-2; D may be TRBD1 (5 bases). The CDR3 has 15 residues. V was clipped by 0 bases and J by 8 bases, with 16 bases between them. Germline CDR1 is LNHNV and CDR2 is YYDKDF (reference sequence). CDR3 in DNA: TGTGCCACCAGCAGAGATATAGGGGTCGAGGGAGGCTACACCTTC. Translation: CATSRDIGVEGGYTF. Drawing the rest from reference TRBV15 and TRBJ1-2, the complete variable domain is DAMVIQNPRYQVTQFGKPVTLSCSQTLNHNVMYWYQQKSSQAPKLLFHYYDKDFNNEADTPDNFQSRRPNTSFCFLDIRSPGLGDTAMYLCATSRDIGVEGGYTFGSGTRLTVV.